This entry lists 27 T cell receptor beta chains sequenced from one sample in a study of beta chain features in type 1 diabetes. Findings of the study overall: When Type 1 diabetes patients were examined, their TCRB CDR3s proved moderately but significantly shorter in all four CD4+ subsets.

The authors reverse transcribed all of the isolated RNA, so sequencing captured expressed TCRB transcripts. Data came from immunoSEQ multiplex PCR; TCRdb stores just in-frame clones and leaves some out. The sample holds 500,000 to 850,000 clones, about 14% seen once. These receptors are not linked to any known antigen. What was sequenced was naive CD4+ T cells from blood. Receptor source: a man between 18 and 29 years old with type 1 diabetes.

V gene TRBV30 combines with J gene TRBJ2-1; D is possibly TRBD2 (6 bases). Germline V lookup: CDR1 GTSNPN, CDR2 SVGIG (reference sequence). Trimming left V 3 bases short and J 6 bases short, with 15 bases between. The CDR3 sequence is 14 residues long. Written as DNA, the CDR3 is TGTGCCTGGAGGGTGACGGGAGTGGGCAATGAGCAGTTCTTC. Translated, it gives CAWRVTGVGNEQFF.

This clone was seen a few times. The V and J genes are TRBV7-9 and TRBJ2-1; D call uncertain. CDR1 and CDR2 from the germline V gene are SEHNR and FQNEAQ (reference sequence). The CDR3 has 13 amino acids. Trimming pared 5 bases from V and 4 bases from J, leaving 9 bases between. The DNA of the CDR3 is TGTGCCAGCAGCCCCCTAACGTACAATGAGCAGTTCTTC. Translated, it gives CASSPLTYNEQFF.

The V gene is TRBV11-2, the J gene TRBJ2-3; D unresolved. The germline V gene encodes CDR1 SGHAT and CDR2 FQNNGV. V lost 4 bases to trimming and J lost 5 bases, with 4 bases between them. This CDR3 spans 11 amino acids. The CDR3 is CASSSGDTQYF. The DNA of the CDR3 is TGTGCCAGCAGCTCCGGAGATACGCAGTATTTT.

This clone showed up just a few times. The rearrangement links TRBV30 to TRBJ2-1; TRBD2 agrees at 8 bases. In germline, CDR1 is GTSNPN, CDR2 SVGIG (reference sequence). The CDR3 runs to 15 residues. Losses at the gene ends were 0 bases for V and 4 bases for J; bases not matched to a gene: 5. The CDR3 DNA follows: TGTGCCTGGAGTGTGGCGGGAGGTTGGTACAATGAGCAGTTCTTC. Protein: CAWSVAGGWYNEQFF.

This clone has just a few counts. The CDR3 loop is CAGEANRGLMNTEAFF. The CDR3 DNA follows: TGTGCCGGCGAAGCCAACAGGGGCCTCATGAACACTGAAGCTTTCTTT. The J gene is TRBJ1-1, the V gene TRBV30; 7 nucleotides match TRBD1. CDR3 length: 16 amino acids. Unmatched junction bases numbered 15, after V lost 8 bases and J lost 0 bases. Germline V gene sequence: CDR1 GTSNPN, CDR2 SVGIG (reference sequence).

A remark on this clone: This same CDR3 is encoded by further DNA sequences in the sample. The chain links TRBV5-6 to TRBJ2-7; D gene ambiguous. The CDR3 is made up of 11 amino acids. Trimming pared 0 bases from V and 4 bases from J, leaving 2 bases between. Germline CDR1 and CDR2: SGHDT and YYEEEE. The CDR3, as DNA: TGTGCCAGCAGCTTGGCGTACGAGCAGTACTTC. It codes for CASSLAYEQYF.

The chain couples TRBV9 to TRBJ1-1; D unresolved. There are 15 residues in the CDR3. Trimming left V 3 bases short and J 3 bases short, with 15 bases between. Germline CDR1 and CDR2: SGDLS and YYNGEE. This CDR3 reads CASSADVGRDTEAFF. The CDR3, as DNA: TGTGCCAGCAGCGCTGACGTTGGGCGGGACACTGAAGCTTTCTTT.

This clone was counted only a few times. The rearrangement joins TRBV5-1 to TRBJ2-5; D gene unclear. CDR1 SGHRS and CDR2 YFSETQ come from the germline V gene. The V end lost 1 base, the J end lost 1 base, and 5 bases lay between the germline ends. This CDR3 has 13 amino acids. CDR3 region: CASSLRPQETQYF. In DNA, the CDR3 is TGCGCCAGCAGCTTGAGGCCCCAAGAGACCCAGTACTTC.

The gene calls are TRBV11-2 and TRBJ2-1; 12 positions match TRBD2. V lost 4 bases to trimming and J lost 0 bases; unmatched junction nucleotides: 7. CDR3 length equals 18 residues. Germline CDR1 SGHAT, CDR2 FQNNGV. The CDR3 DNA is TGTGCCAGCAGCTCCGGACTAGCGGGATCGAGCTCCTACAATGAGCAGTTCTTC. Translating gives CASSSGLAGSSSYNEQFF. The whole variable domain, remainder taken from reference TRBV11-2 and TRBJ2-1, is EAGVAQSPRYKIIEKRQSVAFWCNPISGHATLYWYQQILGQGPKLLIQFQNNGVVDDSQLPKDRFSAERLKGVDSTLKIQPAKLEDSAVYLCASSSGLAGSSSYNEQFFGPGTRLTVL.

This clone was picked up a small number of times. As DNA, the CDR3 is TGTGCCAGCTCACCACCGGTACTCGAGACCGGGGAGCTGTTTTTT. Protein sequence: CASSPPVLETGELFF. This chain uses TRBV18 with TRBJ2-2; D not resolved. The CDR3 consists of 15 residues. Germline V CDR1 and CDR2: KGHSH, LQKENI. The V end lost 0 bases, the J end lost 5 bases, and 10 bases lay between the germline ends. Complete variable domain (other parts from reference TRBV18 and TRBJ2-2): NAGVMQNPRHLVRRRGQEARLRCSPMKGHSHVYWYRQLPEEGLKFMVYLQKENIIDESGMPKERFSAEFPKEGPSILRIQQVVRGDSAAYFCASSPPVLETGELFFGEGSRLTVL.

There are a few counts of this clone. V gene TRBV5-1 combines with J gene TRBJ2-6; D possibly uses TRBD1 or TRBD2 (5 bases each). Germline V gene sequence: CDR1 SGHRS, CDR2 YFSETQ. CDR3 length equals 18 residues. Trimming stripped 0 bases from V and 0 bases from J, with 13 bases between. In nucleotides, the CDR3 is TGCGCCAGCAGCTTGGCGGGACGAACTTTCTCTGGGGCCAACGTCCTGACTTTC. Protein product: CASSLAGRTFSGANVLTF. The complete variable domain, with remaining parts taken from reference TRBV5-1 and TRBJ2-6, reads KAGVTQTPRYLIKTRGQQVTLSCSPISGHRSVSWYQQTPGQGLQFLFEYFSETQRNKGNFPGRFSGRQFSNSRSEMNVSTLELGDSALYLCASSLAGRTFSGANVLTFGAGSRLTVL.

This clone was counted only a few times. The chain couples TRBV5-4 to TRBJ2-7; tentative D call: TRBD1 (5 bases). Deletions cut 0 bases from V and 6 bases from J, with 7 bases between. The CDR3 extends over 12 amino acids. Germline CDR1 and CDR2: SGHNT and YYREEE (reference sequence). Written as DNA, the CDR3 is TGTGCCAGCAGCTTGGTAAGGGGCGAGCAGTACTTC. This sequence encodes CASSLVRGEQYF.

The genes are TRBV7-9 and TRBJ2-2; D unclear. The V gene's germline CDR1 is SEHNR and CDR2 FQNEAQ (reference sequence). The germline V and J ends were trimmed by 11 bases and 5 bases, with 12 bases remaining between them. This CDR3 spans 12 amino acids. CDR3 DNA sequence: TGTGCCTATACCCGGAAGACCGGGGAGCTGTTTTTT. It yields the protein CAYTRKTGELFF.

In its sample, this clone was seen a few times. The genes are TRBV7-9 and TRBJ2-7; TRBD1 agrees at 9 bases. The CDR3 totals 16 residues. Germline assignment: CDR1 SEHNR and CDR2 FQNEAQ (reference sequence). V gave up 5 bases and J gave up 5 bases; unmatched junction bases: 13. This chain's CDR3 is CASSTARGTGSNEQYF. The CDR3 bases are TGTGCCAGCAGCACAGCCCGAGGGACAGGGTCCAACGAGCAGTACTTC.

CDR3 sequence reads: CASSYQGQGYEQYF. CDR3 DNA: TGTGCCAGCAGTTACCAGGGACAGGGATACGAGCAGTACTTC. This chain uses TRBV6-5 with TRBJ2-7, with 9 nucleotides matching TRBD1. The CDR3 covers 14 residues. The V and J ends lost 2 bases and 4 bases, in that order; junction bases with no gene match: 3. Germline V lookup: CDR1 MNHEY, CDR2 SVGAGI.

This clone was found a few times. The V call is TRBV30, the J call TRBJ1-2; a weak D match, TRBD1 (5 bases). The CDR3 consists of 14 residues. V lost 3 bases and J lost 5, with 16 bases in between. CDR1 and CDR2 (germline): GTSNPN, SVGIG (reference sequence). The CDR3 DNA reads as TGTGCCTGGAGGGGGCTCGCCAGAGAATATGGCTACACCTTC. Its protein product is CAWRGLAREYGYTF.

This rearrangement joins TRBV4-2 to TRBJ1-2, with 8 bases matching TRBD1. Trimming at V came to 5 bases and at J to 4 bases, leaving 9 bases not matched to a gene. The CDR3 extends over 15 amino acids. The germline V gene has CDR1 LGHNA and CDR2 YNFKEQ. The CDR3 loop is CASSSDRDRPYGYTF. Written as DNA, the CDR3 is TGTGCCAGCAGCTCTGACCGGGACAGGCCCTATGGCTACACCTTC.

This clone has a single count. The chain employs TRBV13 and TRBJ2-7, with 10 bases identical to TRBD2. V trimming: 6 bases; J trimming: 3 bases; junction bases outside the gene matches: 8. This CDR3 has 15 amino acids. The V gene's germline CDR1 is PRHDT and CDR2 FYEKMQ (reference sequence). Written as DNA, the CDR3 is TGTGCCAGCAGGATTAGCGGGGGGAGCCTCTACGAGCAGTACTTC. Translated, it gives CASRISGGSLYEQYF.

This clone was picked up a small number of times. The rearrangement uses TRBV19 and TRBJ2-7; 7 nucleotides agree with TRBD2. CDR1 LNHDA and CDR2 SQIVND come from the germline V gene (reference sequence). Losses at the gene ends were 6 bases for V and 7 bases for J; bases not matched to a gene: 15. The CDR3 runs to 15 residues. CDR3 bases: TGTGCCAGTAGACCTACGGGGGAGGGCCTGCGAGAGCAGTACTTC. It translates to CASRPTGEGLREQYF.

There are a few counts of this clone. The V call is TRBV9, the J call TRBJ2-2, with D perhaps given as TRBD1 or TRBD2 (6 bases each). This CDR3 has 14 residues. Germline V gene lookup returns CDR1 SGDLS and CDR2 YYNGEE. The germline V and J ends were trimmed by 4 bases and 6 bases, with 13 bases remaining between them. The DNA for the CDR3 is TGTGCCAGCAGCTTCCCTGGGGGGCCCGGGGAGCTGTTTTTT. It translates to CASSFPGGPGELFF. Variable domain in full (rest from reference TRBV9 and TRBJ2-2): DSGVTQTPKHLITATGQRVTLRCSPRSGDLSVYWYQQSLDQGLQFLIQYYNGEERAKGNILERFSAQQFPDLHSELNLSSLELGDSALYFCASSFPGGPGELFFGEGSRLTVL.

CDR3 region: CASSLFQLASDTQYF. The CDR3 region has the DNA TGTGCCAGCAGCTTATTCCAACTAGCCTCAGATACGCAGTATTTT. This chain connects TRBV7-2 to TRBJ2-3; TRBD2 might be the D (6 bases). The CDR3 totals 15 residues. Trimming removed 2 bases at V and 4 bases at J, with 13 bases between. CDR1 is SGHTA and CDR2 is FQGNSA in the germline V gene.

V and J are TRBV9 and TRBJ2-5; 8 bases line up with TRBD2. After removal of 5 bases from V and 5 bases from J, the junction contained 8 bases not matched to a gene. Germline CDR1 and CDR2: SGDLS and YYNGEE. CDR3 length: 14 amino acids. The CDR3 loop reads CASSAGLAGETQYF. CDR3 in DNA: TGTGCCAGCAGTGCTGGACTAGCCGGTGAGACCCAGTACTTC.

The CDR3, as DNA: TGTGCCAGCAGTAACCCAGAGACCGGGACTAGCACATACGAGCAGTACTTC. Translated, it gives CASSNPETGTSTYEQYF. The chain combines TRBV7-9 with TRBJ2-7; 9 bases fit TRBD2. V lost 6 bases to trimming and J lost 4 bases; unmatched junction nucleotides: 16. The germline CDR1 and CDR2 sequences are SEHNR and FQNEAQ (reference sequence). The CDR3 runs to 17 residues.

The CDR3 region has the DNA TGTGCCAGCAGCGGTCCTCAAAATCAGCCCCAGCATTTT. Its protein is CASSGPQNQPQHF. The chain employs TRBV2 and TRBJ1-5; no definite D call. CDR1 and CDR2 (germline): SNHLY, FYNNEI. V was pared by 6 bases and J by 4 bases, with 10 bases between. The CDR3 totals 13 residues.

This clone has just a few counts. The rearrangement joins TRBV7-2 to TRBJ1-2, with TRBD1 identical over 8 bases. The trim removed 4 bases at V and 4 bases at J, leaving 17 bases unmatched. Germline CDR1 and CDR2: SGHTA and FQGNSA. The CDR3 runs 18 residues. In DNA, the CDR3 is TGTGCCAGCAGCTCCTTCTCGGGGACAGGCCTTAAGGTCTATGGCTACACCTTC. It translates to CASSSFSGTGLKVYGYTF.

The rearrangement links TRBV30 to TRBJ2-6; D might be TRBD1 (6 bases). V was pared by 1 base and J by 7 bases, with 11 bases between. The CDR3 covers 14 residues. Germline CDR1 and CDR2: GTSNPN and SVGIG (reference sequence). The chain's CDR3 is CAWSEQTGANVLTF. The DNA of the CDR3 is TGTGCCTGGAGTGAGCAGACAGGAGCCAACGTCCTGACTTTC.

In this sample, this clone turned up a few times. This chain links TRBV18 with TRBJ1-2; 9 bases match TRBD1. The CDR3 is 15 amino acids. Germline values: CDR1 KGHSH, CDR2 LQKENI. The trim removed 3 bases at V and 4 bases at J, leaving 6 bases unmatched. The CDR3 loop is CASSPGQGQGYGYTF. As DNA, the CDR3 is TGTGCCAGCTCACCGGGACAGGGCCAAGGCTATGGCTACACCTTC.